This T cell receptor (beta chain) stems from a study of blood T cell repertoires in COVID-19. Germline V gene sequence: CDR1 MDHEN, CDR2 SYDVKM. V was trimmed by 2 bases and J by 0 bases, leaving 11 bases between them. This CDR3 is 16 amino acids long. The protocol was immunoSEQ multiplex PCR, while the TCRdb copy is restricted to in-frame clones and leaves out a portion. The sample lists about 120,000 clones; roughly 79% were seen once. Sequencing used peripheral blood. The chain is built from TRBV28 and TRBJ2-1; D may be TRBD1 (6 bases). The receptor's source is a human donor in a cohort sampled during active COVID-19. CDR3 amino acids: CASSLPTGSSYNEQFF. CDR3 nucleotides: TGTGCCAGCAGTTTACCCACAGGGAGCTCCTACAATGAGCAGTTCTTC.